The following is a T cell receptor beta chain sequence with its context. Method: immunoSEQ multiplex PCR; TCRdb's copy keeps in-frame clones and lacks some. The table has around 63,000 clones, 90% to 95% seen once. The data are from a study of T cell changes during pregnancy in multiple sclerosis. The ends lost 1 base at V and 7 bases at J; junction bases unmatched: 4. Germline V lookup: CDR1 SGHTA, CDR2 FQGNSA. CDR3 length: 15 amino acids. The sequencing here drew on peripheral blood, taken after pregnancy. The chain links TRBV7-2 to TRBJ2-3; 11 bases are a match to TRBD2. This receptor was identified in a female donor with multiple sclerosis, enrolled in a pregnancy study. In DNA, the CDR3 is TGTGCCAGCAGCTTAGTAGCGGGAGGGCCCCATACGCAGTATTTT. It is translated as CASSLVAGGPHTQYF.